The 21 T cell receptor beta chains below were found in one sample sequenced in a study of T cells in Graves' hyperthyroidism and ophthalmopathy. RNA transcripts provided the source from which TCR beta CDR3 regions were amplified. HTBI primers were used for first-round RT-PCR of the TCR CDR3. TCRdb reprocessed the multiplex PCR reads with MiXCR, giving one entry per CDR3 protein. The table has some 460,000 distinct CDR3 sequences, 15% to 17% seen once. The sequenced sample was blood. The receptors derive from a woman aged 18-30 years with Graves' hyperthyroidism.

The chain is built from TRBV7-9 and TRBJ1-1; D ambiguous. Germline-derived CDR1 and CDR2 are SEHNR and FQNEAQ (reference sequence). The V end was cut by 4 bases, the J end by 6 bases, with 12 bases between. The CDR3 runs 13 residues. The CDR3 sequence: CASSSGVASEAFF. The CDR3 nucleotides are TGTGCCAGCAGCTCAGGCGTCGCTTCTGAAGCTTTCTTT.

There are a few counts of this clonotype. The junction differs from germline at one of its ends, possibly a read error. The chain employs TRBV5-6 and TRBJ1-1, with D perhaps TRBD1 (5 bases). This CDR3 region has 14 residues. CDR1 SGHDT and CDR2 YYEEEE come from the germline V gene. The CDR3, as DNA: TGTGCCAGCAGCTCAGGACAAAGAAACACTAAAGCTTTCTTT. Its translation: CASSSGQRNTKAFF. Complete variable domain (other parts from reference TRBV5-6 and TRBJ1-1): DAGVTQSPTHLIKTRGQQVTLRCSPKSGHDTVSWYQQALGQGPQFIFQYYEEEERQRGNFPDRFSGHQFPNYSSELNVNALLLGDSALYLCASSSGQRNTKAFFGQGTRLTVV.

This clonotype was found a few times. The chain combines TRBV19 with TRBJ1-2; TRBD1 agrees at 7 bases. Per germline, CDR1 LNHDA and CDR2 SQIVND (reference sequence). The CDR3 runs to 17 residues. Losses at the gene ends were 7 bases for V and 7 bases for J; bases not matched to a gene: 21. CDR3 sequence reads: CASTSTDSRGLYRGYTF. CDR3 DNA sequence: TGTGCCAGTACTAGTACCGACTCCAGGGGGTTGTATCGTGGCTACACCTTC.

This clonotype was observed at least ten times. CDR3 coding DNA: TGTGCCATCAGTGAGTTAACTGGGGGAGAGACCCAGTACTTC. As protein: CAISELTGGETQYF. The rearrangement links TRBV10-3 to TRBJ2-5; D is tentatively TRBD1 or TRBD2 (5 bases each). Germline CDR1 reads ENHRY; CDR2 reads SYGVKD. This CDR3 has 14 amino acids. The V end was cut by 1 base, the J end by 4 bases, with 10 bases between.

The table lists this clonotype with many counts. This rearrangement joins TRBV27 to TRBJ2-7, with 8 bases matching TRBD2. J was trimmed by 2 bases and V by 1 base; bases with no gene match: 19. The germline V gene encodes CDR1 MNHEY and CDR2 SMNVEV (reference sequence). The CDR3 length is 20 residues. In DNA, the CDR3 is TGTGCCAGCAGTTTATTATCCCGACTAAACCTAGCGGGTGCCCCCTACGAGCAGTACTTC. Amino acids: CASSLLSRLNLAGAPYEQYF.

In this sample, this clonotype turned up many times. The V and J genes are TRBV24-1 and TRBJ1-2, with D possibly TRBD1 on 5 matching bases. The CDR3 is 12 residues long. Germline V gives CDR1 KGHDR, CDR2 SFDVKD. Trimming left V 4 bases short and J 5 bases short, with 7 bases between. The CDR3 is CATSDQGYGYTF. CDR3 coding DNA: TGTGCCACCAGTGACCAGGGTTATGGCTACACCTTC.

This clonotype was seen many times. The chain uses TRBV7-9 and TRBJ2-1; 16 nucleotides line up with TRBD2. The CDR3 extends over 15 amino acids. The trim removed 3 bases at V and 8 bases at J, leaving 1 base unmatched. CDR1 is SEHNR and CDR2 is FQNEAQ in the germline V gene (reference sequence). The CDR3 spells CASSLGTSGRDEQFF. DNA of the CDR3: TGTGCCAGCAGCTTGGGGACTAGCGGGAGGGATGAGCAGTTCTTC. The whole variable domain, filled in from reference TRBV7-9 and TRBJ2-1, reads DTGVSQNPRHKITKRGQNVTFRCDPISEHNRLYWYRQTLGQGPEFLTYFQNEAQLEKSRLLSDRFSAERPKGSFSTLEIQRTEQGDSAMYLCASSLGTSGRDEQFFGPGTRLTVL.

This clonotype was seen more than once but under ten times. The chain combines TRBV7-8 with TRBJ2-3; the match to TRBD2 covers 8 bases. This CDR3 comprises 15 residues. After removal of 5 bases from V and 6 bases from J, the junction contained 10 bases not matched to a gene. Germline assignment: CDR1 SGHVS and CDR2 FQNEAQ. The CDR3: CASSQPGAGVDTQYF. The CDR3, as DNA: TGTGCCAGCAGCCAGCCGGGAGCGGGAGTCGATACGCAGTATTTT.

This clonotype was counted at least ten times. The V and J genes are TRBV7-9 and TRBJ2-1, with a tentative D call TRBD1 (6 bases). There are 14 residues in the CDR3. Germline CDR1 and CDR2: SEHNR and FQNEAQ (reference sequence). The V end lost 7 bases, the J end lost 7 bases, and 17 bases lay between the germline ends. CDR3 sequence (DNA): TGTGCCAGCAAACCGATGGGGGCTTGGAATGAGCAGTTCTTC. Its translation: CASKPMGAWNEQFF.

This clonotype was recorded at least ten times. The gene calls are TRBV18 and TRBJ1-2; no clear D. The CDR3 sequence is 13 residues long. CDR1 is KGHSH, CDR2 LQKENI, per germline. With 2 bases removed from V and 5 bases from J, the gap between germline ends came to 9 bases. The CDR3 DNA reads as TGTGCCAGCTCACCAAACCGGGAGTATGGCTACACCTTC. Encoded protein: CASSPNREYGYTF.

This chain uses TRBV28 with TRBJ1-1; no definite D call. The germline V and J ends were trimmed by 2 bases and 0 bases, with 7 bases remaining between them. The CDR3 consists of 14 residues. Germline CDR1 is MDHEN and CDR2 is SYDVKM. CDR3 amino acids: CASSLTAMNTEAFF. Here the CDR3 DNA reads TGTGCCAGCAGTTTAACAGCCATGAACACTGAAGCTTTCTTT. The variable domain in full, completed from reference TRBV28 and TRBJ1-1, reads DVKVTQSSRYLVKRTGEKVFLECVQDMDHENMFWYRQDPGLGLRLIYFSYDVKMKEKGDIPEGYSVSREKKERFSLILESASTNQTSMYLCASSLTAMNTEAFFGQGTRLTVV.

This clonotype occurred many times. The V call is TRBV27, the J call TRBJ2-1; 8 bases line up with TRBD1. This CDR3 spans 15 amino acids. Germline CDR1 reads MNHEY; CDR2 reads SMNVEV (reference sequence). Trimming at V came to 3 bases and at J to 6 bases, leaving 7 bases not matched to a gene. The CDR3 bases are TGTGCCAGCAGTTTTCGAGACAGGGGACGCAATGAGCAGTTCTTC. The encoded protein is CASSFRDRGRNEQFF.

This clonotype was seen at least ten times. The rearrangement joins TRBV2 to TRBJ2-1, with 10 bases aligning to TRBD2. J was trimmed by 4 bases and V by 6 bases; bases with no gene match: 9. The CDR3 covers 16 residues. CDR1 and CDR2 from the germline V gene are SNHLY and FYNNEI. CDR3 in DNA: TGTGCCAGCAGGCCCCTAGCGGGAGATTGGTACAATGAGCAGTTCTTC. Protein sequence: CASRPLAGDWYNEQFF.

Ten or more counts support this clonotype. The rearrangement joins TRBV6-1 to TRBJ2-5; 8 bases match TRBD2. Germline V CDR1 and CDR2: MNHNS, SASEGT. This CDR3 spans 15 amino acids. Trimming at V came to 6 bases and at J to 4 bases, leaving 10 bases not matched to a gene. The CDR3 loop reads CASSPTTSALETQYF. CDR3 nucleotide sequence: TGTGCCAGCAGCCCTACGACTAGCGCATTAGAGACCCAGTACTTC.

This clonotype was seen repeatedly, ten times or more. This sequence joins TRBV27 and TRBJ2-7; weak D call: TRBD1 (6 bases). Germline-derived CDR1 and CDR2 are MNHEY and SMNVEV (reference sequence). The CDR3 consists of 15 residues. Trimming shortened V by 5 bases and J by 2 bases, and 16 bases separated the two germline ends. The CDR3 nucleotides read TGTGCCAGCAGTCCCGGCGGACAGATAGCCTACGAGCAGTACTTC. This gives the protein CASSPGGQIAYEQYF.

This chain links TRBV4-3 with TRBJ2-7, with D possibly being TRBD1 (5 bases). Germline lookup yields CDR1 LGHNA and CDR2 YSLEER. V was trimmed by 0 bases and J by 0 bases, leaving 12 bases between them. This CDR3 spans 16 amino acids. The CDR3 loop reads CASSQDWQGSSYEQYF. The DNA of the CDR3 is TGCGCCAGCAGCCAAGATTGGCAGGGAAGCTCCTACGAGCAGTACTTC.

This clonotype came up many times. The V call is TRBV18, the J call TRBJ2-3, with 7 bases that match TRBD2. The V gene's germline CDR1 is KGHSH and CDR2 LQKENI. Unmatched junction bases numbered 7, after V lost 3 bases and J lost 4 bases. This CDR3 region has 15 residues. CDR3 loop: CASSPPAGRADTQYF. CDR3 bases: TGTGCCAGCTCACCGCCGGCAGGGAGGGCAGATACGCAGTATTTT.

This clonotype turned up a few times. A much bigger clone sits one base away, suggesting this may be a read error. The chain uses TRBV5-1 and TRBJ1-1; D remains ambiguous. V lost 6 bases and J lost 3, with 12 bases in between. CDR1 and CDR2 from the germline V gene are SGHRS and YFSETQ. This CDR3 is built from 13 residues. In DNA, the CDR3 is TGCGCCAGCAATGAGGGTTGGGACACTGAAGCTTTCTTT. Its translation: CASNEGWDTEAFF.

The chain uses TRBV7-9 and TRBJ1-5, with TRBD1 matching 8 bases. This CDR3 is 17 amino acids long. The germline gives CDR1 SEHNR, CDR2 FQNEAQ (reference sequence). Germline trimming cut 5 bases from V and 1 base from J; bases unmatched to any gene: 10. CDR3 DNA sequence: TGTGCCAGCAGCGACTCACAGGGGGGGTACAGCAATCAGCCCCAGCATTTT. This gives the protein CASSDSQGGYSNQPQHF. The variable domain in full, with the rest retrieved from reference TRBV7-9 and TRBJ1-5, is DTGVSQNPRHKITKRGQNVTFRCDPISEHNRLYWYRQTLGQGPEFLTYFQNEAQLEKSRLLSDRFSAERPKGSFSTLEIQRTEQGDSAMYLCASSDSQGGYSNQPQHFGDGTRLSIL.

The chain is built from TRBV5-1 and TRBJ2-3; TRBD2 aligns across 7 bases. The J segment lost 4 bases and the V segment lost 0 bases, leaving 17 bases of the junction unmatched. Germline V gives CDR1 SGHRS, CDR2 YFSETQ. The CDR3 runs to 19 residues. CDR3 loop: CASSLVLAGVNPIPDTQYF. CDR3 coding DNA: TGCGCCAGCAGCTTGGTCTTGGCGGGAGTAAACCCAATCCCAGATACGCAGTATTTT.

Remarks on this clonotype: A much more abundant neighbour one base away suggests this may be a read error. This rearrangement joins TRBV2 to TRBJ2-7; tentative D call: TRBD1 (5 bases). This CDR3 region has 13 residues. Per the germline V gene, CDR1 is SNHLY and CDR2 is FYNNEI. The V end was cut by 4 bases, the J end by 2 bases, with 9 bases between. The CDR3 DNA reads as TGTGCCAGCAGTGGGTACAGGACCTACGAGCAGTACTTC. Translating gives CASSGYRTYEQYF.